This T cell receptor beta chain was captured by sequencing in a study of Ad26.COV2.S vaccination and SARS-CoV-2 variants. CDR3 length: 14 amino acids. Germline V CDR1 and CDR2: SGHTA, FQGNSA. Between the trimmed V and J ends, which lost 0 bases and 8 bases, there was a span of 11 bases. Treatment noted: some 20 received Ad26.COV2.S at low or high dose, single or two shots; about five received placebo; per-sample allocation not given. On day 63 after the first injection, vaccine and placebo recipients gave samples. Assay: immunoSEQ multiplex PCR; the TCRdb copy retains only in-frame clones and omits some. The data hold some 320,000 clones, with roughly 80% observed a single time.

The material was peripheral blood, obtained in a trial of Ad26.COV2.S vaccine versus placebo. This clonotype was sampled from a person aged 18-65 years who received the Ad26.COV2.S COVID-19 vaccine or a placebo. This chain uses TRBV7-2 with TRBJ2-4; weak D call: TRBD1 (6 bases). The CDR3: CASSLAQGRYIQYF. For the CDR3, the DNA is TGTGCCAGCAGCTTAGCACAGGGACGGTACATTCAGTACTTC. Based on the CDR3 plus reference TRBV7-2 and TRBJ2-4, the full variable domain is GAGVSQSPSNKVTEKGKDVELRCDPISGHTALYWYRQSLGQGLEFLIYFQGNSAPDKSGLPSDRFSAERTGGSVSTLTIQRTQQEDSAVYLCASSLAQGRYIQYFGAGTRLSVL.